These 8 T cell receptor beta chains share one sample of origin, sequenced in a study of T cells in Graves' hyperthyroidism and ophthalmopathy. It was RNA transcripts that yielded the amplified TCR beta CDR3 regions. TCR CDR3 regions were first amplified by RT-PCR with HTBI primers. MiXCR, run by TCRdb on the multiplex PCR reads, gives a single entry per CDR3 protein. Of about 700,000 distinct CDR3 sequences in the sample, 45% were seen once. What was sequenced was peripheral blood or thyroid tissue (not recorded which). These receptors all stem from an adult man with Graves' disease, either hyperthyroidism or ophthalmopathy (not recorded which).

This sequence joins TRBV12-3 or TRBV12-4 and TRBJ1-5; D possibly corresponds to TRBD1 (5 bases). Deletions cut 3 bases from V and 6 bases from J, with 9 bases between. This CDR3 region has 13 residues. The CDR3 spells CASSFGTGQPQHF. CDR3 nucleotides: TGTGCCAGCAGTTTTGGTACAGGTCAGCCCCAGCATTTT.

This clonotype was detected only a few times. The chain recombines TRBV10-3 with TRBJ2-7, with 11 bases lining up with TRBD2. Germline V gene lookup returns CDR1 ENHRY and CDR2 SYGVKD. V lost 10 bases to trimming and J lost 4 bases; unmatched junction nucleotides: 15. The CDR3 has 16 residues. CDR3 in DNA: TGTGCCACCCTACAATCACTAGCGGGAGCAGGGTACGAGCAGTACTTC. Translated, it gives CATLQSLAGAGYEQYF.

V gene TRBV7-9 combines with J gene TRBJ2-7; 11 bases map to TRBD2. CDR1 and CDR2 (germline): SEHNR, FQNEAQ (reference sequence). Trimming removed 5 bases from V and 3 bases from J; junction bases left unmatched: 15. The CDR3 length is 18 residues. The CDR3 is CASSQELAGGVRGYEQYF. The DNA for the CDR3 is TGTGCCAGCAGCCAAGAGCTAGCGGGAGGAGTCCGGGGCTACGAGCAGTACTTC.

The chain couples TRBV7-3 to TRBJ1-5, with 8 positions matching TRBD1. The V gene's germline CDR1 is SGHTA and CDR2 FQGTGA. CDR3 length: 14 amino acids. V shed 6 bases and J 6 bases; nucleotides not matched to a gene: 7. Written as DNA, the CDR3 is TGTGCCAGCAGTGCCAGGGGGCCCATTCAGCCCCAGCATTTT. Its translation is CASSARGPIQPQHF.

This clonotype was picked up a small number of times. This chain joins TRBV12-3 or TRBV12-4 and TRBJ1-1; D is possibly TRBD1 (5 bases). Trimming removed 5 bases from V and 4 bases from J, with 14 bases in between. The CDR3 runs 14 residues. The CDR3 here is CASSPGGEVTEAFF. The CDR3 DNA is TGTGCCAGCAGTCCGGGGGGGGAGGTCACTGAAGCTTTCTTT.

In this sample, this clonotype turned up many times. The chain uses TRBV7-2 and TRBJ1-5; no clear D gene. Germline CDR1 is SGHTA and CDR2 is FQGNSA. This CDR3 is built from 13 residues. Trimming pared 5 bases from V and 4 bases from J, leaving 9 bases between. The CDR3: CASSERWNQPQHF. DNA for the CDR3: TGTGCCAGCAGCGAGAGGTGGAATCAGCCCCAGCATTTT. The variable domain in full, with the rest retrieved from reference TRBV7-2 and TRBJ1-5, is GAGVSQSPSNKVTEKGKDVELRCDPISGHTALYWYRQSLGQGLEFLIYFQGNSAPDKSGLPSDRFSAERTGGSVSTLTIQRTQQEDSAVYLCASSERWNQPQHFGDGTRLSIL.

Many counts were recorded for this clonotype. This chain connects TRBV2 to TRBJ1-5; no definite D call. Trimming stripped 2 bases from V and 1 base from J, with 6 bases between. CDR1 SNHLY and CDR2 FYNNEI come from the germline V gene. This CDR3 spans 14 amino acids. CDR3 coding DNA: TGTGCCAGCAGTGAATTCGGGAGCAATCAGCCCCAGCATTTT. This encodes CASSEFGSNQPQHF.

In this sample, this clonotype turned up many times. V usage is TRBV9 and J usage is TRBJ1-1; 8 nucleotides match TRBD1. V trimming: 5 bases; J trimming: 10 bases; junction bases outside the gene matches: 7. CDR1 is SGDLS, CDR2 YYNGEE, per germline. This CDR3 is built from 12 residues. The CDR3 sequence: CASRDGQGAAFF. DNA for the CDR3: TGTGCCAGCAGGGACGGACAGGGAGCAGCTTTCTTT. Full variable domain (rest looked up from reference TRBV9 and TRBJ1-1): DSGVTQTPKHLITATGQRVTLRCSPRSGDLSVYWYQQSLDQGLQFLIQYYNGEERAKGNILERFSAQQFPDLHSELNLSSLELGDSALYFCASRDGQGAAFFGQGTRLTVV.